The source of this T cell receptor (beta chain) is a study of post-analysis software for immune sequencing data. Study-wide results and limits: Controls had significantly higher normalized Chao1 diversity than multiple sclerosis patients. Relative to controls, patients had 5 or 6 TRBV segments at higher frequency, with TRBV5-6, TRBV5-1 and TRBV20-1 among these. Samples prepared in the same batch strongly co-clustered by F measure.

Worth noting for this clonotype: Its target is unknown.

The CDR3 sequence is 16 residues long. V lost 5 bases to trimming and J lost 4 bases, with 22 bases between them. Germline CDR1 and CDR2: SGHTS and YDEGEE. Each TCR beta cDNA library carried unique molecular identifiers. TCRdb redid the calling of the PCR reads with MiXCR, one entry per CDR3 protein. The repertoire has about 800,000 distinct CDR3 sequences, around 27% of them found once; the top ten carry around 0.56%. The clonotype was recovered from a girl aged 10 to 17 with multiple sclerosis. Sample: blood. The chain employs TRBV5-8 and TRBJ2-7, with D perhaps given as TRBD1 or TRBD2 (5 bases each). The CDR3 protein is CASSRMAGTDVYEQYF. The CDR3, as DNA: TGTGCCAGCAGTCGGATGGCCGGGACGGACGTTTACGAGCAGTACTTC.